This T cell receptor (beta chain) was captured by sequencing in a study of response to subunit inactivated influenza vaccine. Whole-study results and caveats: The authors put forward the suggestion that each seasonal influenza vaccination may bring in only a limited number of new T cells.

About this clonotype itself: Its antigen remains unknown.

This CDR3 is built from 17 residues. Each CDR3 protein is one row after TCRdb ran MiXCR on the RT-PCR reads. Found here are more than 700,000 distinct CDR3 sequences, about 20% of them singletons; the top ten hold more than 8.5%. The chain joins TRBV21-1 to TRBJ2-3; the tabulated D call, TRBD1, remains unverified against the DNA. TRBV21-1 is a listed pseudogene. Specimen: PBMCs from blood, collected 4 to 6 days after vaccination. This receptor was obtained from a man aged 45-60 years who received an inactivated influenza vaccine. The CDR3 loop is CASSTLGAGLSTDTQYF. Here the CDR3 DNA reads TGTGCCAGCAGCACACTCGGGGCGGGGTTAAGCACAGATACGCAGTATTTT.